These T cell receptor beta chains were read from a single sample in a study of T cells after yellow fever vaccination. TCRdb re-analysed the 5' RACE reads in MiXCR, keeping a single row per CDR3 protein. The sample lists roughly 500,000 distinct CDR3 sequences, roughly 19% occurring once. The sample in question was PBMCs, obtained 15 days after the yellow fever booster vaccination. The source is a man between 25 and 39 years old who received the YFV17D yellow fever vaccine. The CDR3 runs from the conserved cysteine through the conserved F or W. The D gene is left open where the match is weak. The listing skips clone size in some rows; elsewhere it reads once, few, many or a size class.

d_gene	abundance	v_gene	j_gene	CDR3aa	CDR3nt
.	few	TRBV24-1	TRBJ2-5	CATSVRHPVSGTYQETQYF	TGTGCCACCAGTGTTCGCCACCCCGTCAGTGGAACGTACCAAGAGACCCAGTACTTC
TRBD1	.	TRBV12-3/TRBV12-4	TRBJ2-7	CASSAGGGSYEQYF	TGTGCCAGCAGTGCAGGGGGCGGCTCCTACGAGCAGTACTTC
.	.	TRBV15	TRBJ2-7	CATSRTPVFSSESSYEQYF	TGTGCCACCAGCAGGACCCCCGTGTTCTCCAGCGAGAGCTCCTACGAGCAGTACTTC
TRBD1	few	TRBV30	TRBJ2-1	CAWSVGDRADNEQFF	TGTGCCTGGAGTGTGGGGGACAGGGCAGACAATGAGCAGTTCTTC
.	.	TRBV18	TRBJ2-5	CASSPQKGSQETQYF	TGTGCCAGCTCACCACAAAAGGGATCCCAAGAGACCCAGTACTTC
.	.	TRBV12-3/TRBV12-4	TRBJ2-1	CASSWTLLGEQFF	TGTGCCAGCAGTTGGACCCTCTTGGGTGAGCAGTTCTTC
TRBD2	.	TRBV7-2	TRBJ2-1	CASSSSGRAPYNEQFF	TGTGCCAGCAGTAGTAGCGGGAGGGCCCCCTACAATGAGCAGTTCTTC
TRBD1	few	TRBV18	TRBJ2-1	CASSPSTGAPYNEQFF	TGTGCCAGCTCACCATCGACAGGGGCTCCCTACAATGAGCAGTTCTTC
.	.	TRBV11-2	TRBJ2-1	CASSLSPLGEQFF	TGTGCCAGCAGCTTATCTCCTCTTGGTGAGCAGTTCTTC
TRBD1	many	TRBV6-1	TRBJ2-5	CASSRTGQETQYF	TGCGCCAGCAGCAGGACAGGGCAAGAGACCCAGTACTTC
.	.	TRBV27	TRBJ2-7	CASSLFGGQGYEQYF	TGTGCCAGCAGTTTATTCGGGGGGCAGGGGTACGAGCAGTACTTC
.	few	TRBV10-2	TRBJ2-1	CASSNSKGYNEQFF	TGCGCCAGCAGTAATAGCAAGGGCTACAATGAGCAGTTCTTC
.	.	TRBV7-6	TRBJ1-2	CASSFGGPYGYTF	TGTGCCAGCAGCTTTGGAGGGCCCTATGGCTACACCTTC
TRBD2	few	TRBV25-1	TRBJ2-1	CASSRASGRGTEQFF	TGTGCCAGCAGTAGGGCTAGCGGGAGAGGCACTGAGCAGTTCTTC
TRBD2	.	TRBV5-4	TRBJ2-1	CASSGLAGGNNEQFF	TGTGCCAGCAGCGGACTAGCGGGAGGAAATAATGAGCAGTTCTTC
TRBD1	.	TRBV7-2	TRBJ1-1	CASSYRQGKAFF	TGTGCCAGCAGCTACCGACAGGGGAAAGCTTTCTTT
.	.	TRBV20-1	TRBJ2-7	CSARDYGRQNYEQYF	TGCAGTGCTAGAGATTACGGCCGCCAAAACTACGAGCAGTACTTC
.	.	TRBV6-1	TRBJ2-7	CASSALGTYEQYF	TGTGCCAGCAGCGCACTCGGGACCTACGAGCAGTACTTC
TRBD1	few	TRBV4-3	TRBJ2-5	CASSQEYRGVGETQYF	TGCGCCAGCAGCCAAGAATACAGGGGAGTGGGGGAGACCCAGTACTTC
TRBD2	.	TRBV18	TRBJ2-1	CASSRPASGSSEQFF	TGTGCCAGCTCTCGTCCCGCTAGCGGGAGCAGTGAGCAGTTCTTC
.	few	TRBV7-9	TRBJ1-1	CASSLTHLTGEAFF	TGTGCCAGCAGCCTAACCCACCTGACTGGAGAAGCTTTCTTT
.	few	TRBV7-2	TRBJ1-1	CASSPRVTRGTEAFF	TGTGCCAGCAGCCCCCGGGTGACCCGAGGGACTGAAGCTTTCTTT
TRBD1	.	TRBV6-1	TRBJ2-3	CASIRGLGDTQYF	TGTGCCAGCATCAGGGGGCTCGGAGATACGCAGTATTTT
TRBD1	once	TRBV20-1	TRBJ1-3	CSARSPGQGNTIYF	TGCAGTGCTAGATCCCCGGGACAGGGAAACACCATATATTTT
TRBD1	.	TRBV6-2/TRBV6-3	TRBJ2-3	CASRPDRTYTDTQYF	TGTGCCAGCAGACCGGACAGGACGTACACAGATACGCAGTATTTT
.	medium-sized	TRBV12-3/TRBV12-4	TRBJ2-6	CASRLGANVLTF	TGTGCCAGCAGGTTGGGGGCCAACGTCCTGACTTTC
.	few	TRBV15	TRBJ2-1	CATSKVDYNNEQFF	TGTGCCACCAGCAAGGTGGACTACAACAATGAGCAGTTCTTC
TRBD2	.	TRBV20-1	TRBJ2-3	CSARSSGGTDTQYF	TGCAGTGCTAGGTCTAGCGGGGGCACAGATACGCAGTATTTT
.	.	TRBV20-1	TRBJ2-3	CSAIQGATDTQYF	TGCAGTGCTATACAGGGCGCCACAGATACGCAGTATTTT
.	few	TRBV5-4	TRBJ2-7	CASSWGSATPTYEQYF	TGTGCCAGCAGCTGGGGCTCAGCGACACCAACCTACGAGCAGTACTTC
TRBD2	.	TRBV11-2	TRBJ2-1	CASSLSTSGNGKYNEQFF	TGTGCCAGCAGCTTATCCACTAGCGGGAACGGCAAATACAATGAGCAGTTCTTC
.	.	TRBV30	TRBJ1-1	CAWGSTRARNEAFF	TGTGCCTGGGGAAGTACGAGAGCGAGAAATGAAGCTTTCTTT
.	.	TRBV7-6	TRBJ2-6	CASSPGSTSGANVLTF	TGTGCCAGCAGCCCCGGGTCCACCTCTGGGGCCAACGTCCTGACTTTC
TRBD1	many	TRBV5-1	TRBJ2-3	CASSPGTGPSTDTQYF	TGCGCCAGCAGCCCCGGGACAGGGCCTAGCACAGATACGCAGTATTTT
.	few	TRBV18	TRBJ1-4	CASSPGTYPTNEKLFF	TGTGCCAGCTCACCAGGGACGTACCCAACTAATGAAAAACTGTTTTTT
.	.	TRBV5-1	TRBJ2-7	CASSYASQSSYEQYF	TGCGCCAGCAGCTACGCTAGCCAAAGCTCCTACGAGCAGTACTTC
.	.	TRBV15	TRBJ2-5	CATRTARDGTSFYETQYF	TGTGCCACCAGAACCGCACGGGACGGAACATCGTTCTACGAGACCCAGTACTTC
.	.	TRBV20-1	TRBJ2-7	CSARGGLAEFSYEQYF	TGCAGTGCTAGAGGGGGGCTAGCGGAGTTTTCCTACGAGCAGTACTTC
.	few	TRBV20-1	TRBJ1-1	CSARPDRHTEAFF	TGCAGTGCTAGACCGGACAGACACACTGAAGCTTTCTTT
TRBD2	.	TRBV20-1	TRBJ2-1	CSARDTSGRAGSYNEQFF	TGCAGTGCTAGAGATACCAGCGGGAGGGCCGGATCCTACAATGAGCAGTTCTTC
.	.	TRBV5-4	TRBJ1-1	CASSRTAANTEAFF	TGTGCCAGCAGCCGGACAGCAGCGAACACTGAAGCTTTCTTT
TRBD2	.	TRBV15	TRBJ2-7	CATSKQGLAVYYDEQYF	TGTGCCACCAGCAAGCAGGGACTAGCGGTTTACTACGACGAGCAGTACTTC